This is a list of T cell receptor beta chains from one sample in a study of cytomegalovirus exposure and HLA in healthy donors. Here immunoSEQ multiplex PCR was the method, and the copy in TCRdb shows in-frame clones only, minus some. The sample yields some 190,000 clones, 70% to 75% seen once. What was sequenced was PBMCs. The origin of the receptors is a man aged 30 to 45 in good health and CMV-seropositive. Each CDR3 is given with its conserved first and last residue. Fields, in order: V gene, J gene, clone size, D gene, CDR3 DNA, CDR3 protein. A D gene is named only where the DNA matches it firmly. Where a row states a size, it is once, few, many or the class of an expanded clone; other rows omit it.

TRBV27	TRBJ2-1	-	-	TGTGCCAGCAGTTTATCCGTTTCAGGGCTAAGAGAGTTCTTC	CASSLSVSGLREFF
TRBV7-2	TRBJ2-2	few	TRBD2	TGTGCCAGCAGCTTATTCCCGGGAGGACTAGCGGAGTCCGGGGAGCTGTTTTTT	CASSLFPGGLAESGELFF
TRBV6-5	TRBJ2-3	-	-	TGTGCCAGCAGTTACTCGAGCGGGTCGCGGGTTACGCAGTATTTT	CASSYSSGSRVTQYF
TRBV19	TRBJ1-5	-	-	TGTGCCAGTAGTTCCCCAACTACAGGTAATCAGCCCCAGCATTTT	CASSSPTTGNQPQHF
TRBV4-2	TRBJ2-7	-	-	TGTGCCAGCAGCCAAGATCAAGCTACTTCCGAGCAGTACTTC	CASSQDQATSEQYF
TRBV4-2	TRBJ1-4	-	-	TGTGCCAGCAGCCAAGATATGCAGGGCTCGGCCAATGAAAAACTGTTTTTT	CASSQDMQGSANEKLFF
TRBV29-1	TRBJ1-2	-	-	TGCAGCGCAACGACAGATTCCTATGGCTACACCTTC	CSATTDSYGYTF
TRBV5-1	TRBJ2-1	-	-	TGCGCCAGCAGCTTGGGGACAGCGAATGAGCAGTTCTTC	CASSLGTANEQFF
TRBV9	TRBJ1-6	once	TRBD1	TGTGCCAGCAGCGTAGCCACAGGGGGTAATTCACCCCTCCACTTT	CASSVATGGNSPLHF
TRBV2	TRBJ2-2	-	-	TGTGCCAGCAAGAGGTTGGTGAACACCGGGGAGCTGTTTTTT	CASKRLVNTGELFF
TRBV27	TRBJ1-5	few	-	TGTGCCAGCAGTGAGGGCCGGCGGTTTAGCAATCAGCCCCAGCATTTT	CASSEGRRFSNQPQHF
TRBV28	TRBJ1-1	-	-	TGTGCCTCAATGAGGGGCGGGAGAGCTGAAGCTTTCTTT	CASMRGGRAEAFF
TRBV4-1	TRBJ1-2	few	TRBD1	TGCGCCAGCAGGGAACAGGGGGGGTATGGCTACACCTTC	CASREQGGYGYTF
TRBV2	TRBJ1-1	once	TRBD1	TGTGCCAGCAGTACCGCAGGGGGAAGCACTGAAGCTTTCTTT	CASSTAGGSTEAFF
TRBV7-9	TRBJ2-7	-	TRBD1	TGTTCCAGCAGCTTCAGCGACCGGACAGGGACCTACGAGCAGTACTTC	CSSSFSDRTGTYEQYF
TRBV4-3	TRBJ2-7	-	-	TGCGCCAGCAGCCAAGATGACGCCAGGGGATTTTACGAGCAGTACTTC	CASSQDDARGFYEQYF
TRBV2	TRBJ1-1	-	-	TGTGCCAGCACGGGGGGGCGTGTTAGTGAAGCTTTCTTT	CASTGGRVSEAFF
TRBV28	TRBJ2-7	-	TRBD2	TGTGCCAGCAGGACTAGCGGGAGCTCCTACGAGCAGTACTTC	CASRTSGSSYEQYF
TRBV20-1	TRBJ2-4	-	-	TGCAGTGCCGAGGGCGAGAACATTCAGTACTTC	CSAEGENIQYF
TRBV28	TRBJ2-1	few	TRBD2	TGTGCCAGTTCTAGGGGCGGGGGCTCCTACAATGAGCAGTTCTTC	CASSRGGGSYNEQFF
TRBV25-1	TRBJ1-2	-	-	TGTGCCAGCAGCCCTGGGAGAGGCTACACCTTC	CASSPGRGYTF
TRBV5-5	TRBJ1-5	few	-	TGTGCCAGCAGCTACGTCGGGGATCAGCCCCAGCATTTT	CASSYVGDQPQHF
TRBV6-6	TRBJ2-3	few	TRBD1	TGTGCCAGCAGTCCCGGGACAGGAGGCACAGATACGCAGTATTTT	CASSPGTGGTDTQYF
TRBV27	TRBJ2-3	-	-	TGTGCCAGCAAGGGGAAGTACACAGATACGCAGTATTTT	CASKGKYTDTQYF
TRBV12-5	TRBJ2-3	-	TRBD2	TGTGCTAGTGGTTTAGGCGGGAGGACCACAGATACGCAGTATTTT	CASGLGGRTTDTQYF
TRBV7-8	TRBJ1-4	once	TRBD1	TGTGCCAGCAGTCGGGACAGGGGAACTAATGAAAAACTGTTTTTT	CASSRDRGTNEKLFF
TRBV5-6	TRBJ1-4	-	-	TGTGCCAGCAGCTTGCCTTTGGCGGATGAAAAACTGTTTTTT	CASSLPLADEKLFF
TRBV19	TRBJ2-7	-	-	TGTGCCAGTAGTATAACAGGGTTGGCGTACGAGCAGTACTTC	CASSITGLAYEQYF
TRBV7-2	TRBJ2-7	-	TRBD2	TGTGCCAGCAGCTTGGCCGGGACTAGCACTTTGGAGCAGTACTTC	CASSLAGTSTLEQYF
TRBV28	TRBJ1-4	-	TRBD1	TGTGCCAGCAGCCACAGGGACAGGGGGCGTATCGGAACTAATGAAAAACTGTTTTTT	CASSHRDRGRIGTNEKLFF
TRBV6-5	TRBJ1-2	-	TRBD1	TGTGCCAGCAGTTACGTGAGAGGGGGCGCATCCGGCTACACCTTC	CASSYVRGGASGYTF
TRBV2	TRBJ2-7	few	TRBD1	TGTGCCAGCAGTGAATCCCCCGGGACAGCCTACGAGCAGTACTTC	CASSESPGTAYEQYF
TRBV29-1	TRBJ2-3	-	-	TGCAGCGTAAAGGGGGTTTCCACAGATACGCAGTATTTT	CSVKGVSTDTQYF
TRBV9	TRBJ1-1	-	TRBD1	TGTGCCAGCAGCGTAAAGACAGGGGACACTGAAGCTTTCTTT	CASSVKTGDTEAFF
TRBV6-6	TRBJ1-1	-	-	TGTGCCAGCAGTCAAGGACAGTTGAACACTGAAGCTTTCTTT	CASSQGQLNTEAFF
TRBV19	TRBJ2-7	once	-	TGTGCCAGTAGTCACAACTACGAGCAGTACTTC	CASSHNYEQYF
TRBV5-8	TRBJ2-1	-	TRBD2	TGTGCCAGCAGCTTGGGGTTTGGACTAGCGGCGTTCTTC	CASSLGFGLAAFF
TRBV9	TRBJ1-5	-	-	TGTGCCAGCAGCCCGACGGGCGGGACTCAGCCCCAGCATTTT	CASSPTGGTQPQHF
TRBV5-1	TRBJ2-2	-	-	TGCGCCAGCAGAACAGCATATAGTGGCACCGGGGAGCTGTTTTTT	CASRTAYSGTGELFF
TRBV28	TRBJ2-3	-	-	TGTGCCAGCACCTGGCGGCGTGGCACAGATACGCAGTATTTT	CASTWRRGTDTQYF
TRBV7-8	TRBJ1-2	few	TRBD1	TGTGCCAGCAGCCTACAGGGGCCTGGCTACACCTTC	CASSLQGPGYTF
TRBV4-2	TRBJ2-3	few	TRBD2	TGTGCCAGCAGCCAAGTGGGACTAGCGACTAGCACAGATACGCAGTATTTT	CASSQVGLATSTDTQYF
TRBV5-4	TRBJ1-6	-	-	TGTGCCAGCAGCTTGGTAAGGGGCACCTATAATTCACCCCTCCACTTT	CASSLVRGTYNSPLHF
TRBV5-1	TRBJ2-7	-	TRBD2	TGCGCCAGCAGCCTTCTAGCGGGAGCGTCCTACGAGCAGTACTTC	CASSLLAGASYEQYF
TRBV4-2	TRBJ1-6	-	TRBD1	TGTGCCAGCAGCCAAGATTTGGGACAGGGAGGTTCACCCCTCCACTTT	CASSQDLGQGGSPLHF
TRBV6-5	TRBJ1-1	-	-	TGTGCCAGCAGAGAACAGGGTGCGCGCACTGAAGCTTTCTTT	CASREQGARTEAFF
TRBV27	TRBJ2-3	-	TRBD2	TGTGCCAGCAGTGTTAGACTAGCTAGAGGCACAGATACGCAGTATTTT	CASSVRLARGTDTQYF
TRBV5-4	TRBJ2-2	few	TRBD1	TGTGCCAGCAGCTTCGGGACAGGGGGCGCGGCCGGGGAGCTGTTTTTT	CASSFGTGGAAGELFF
TRBV4-2	TRBJ2-3	-	-	TGTGCCAGCAGTCAGGGGCGGGACAGACACACAGATACGCAGTATTTT	CASSQGRDRHTDTQYF
TRBV27	TRBJ2-7	-	TRBD2	TGTGCCAGCAGTTTACCGGGGGGCTACGAGCAGTACTTC	CASSLPGGYEQYF
TRBV7-2	TRBJ2-1	few	-	TGTGCCAGCAGCCCCGGGGGGCCGAAGAATGAGCAGTTCTTC	CASSPGGPKNEQFF
TRBV15	TRBJ2-2	few	-	TGTGCCACCAGCAGAGCCGTGGCAGTGGAGCTGTTTTTT	CATSRAVAVELFF
TRBV28	TRBJ2-3	-	-	TGTGCCAGCAGCGGGAATTCAGATACGCAGTATTTT	CASSGNSDTQYF
TRBV2	TRBJ1-2	few	TRBD1	TGTGCCAGCGGACGGACAGGGGGCGGGGAAGGCTACACCTTC	CASGRTGGGEGYTF
TRBV29-1	TRBJ2-7	few	TRBD1	TGCAGCTTCACAGGGGACCCCTACGAGCAGTACTTC	CSFTGDPYEQYF
TRBV6-6	TRBJ2-2	-	TRBD1	TGTGCCGGGTTAACAGGGGAGTCCGGGGAGCTGTTTTTT	CAGLTGESGELFF
TRBV7-6	TRBJ2-2	-	-	TGTGCCAGCAGCTTAGCGGGGCAGGGCCGGAAAACCGGGGAGCTGTTTTTT	CASSLAGQGRKTGELFF
TRBV30	TRBJ1-5	-	-	TGTGCCTGGAGTGAAGTGACAGCCGATCAGCCCCAGCATTTT	CAWSEVTADQPQHF
TRBV13	TRBJ2-7	-	TRBD2	TGTGCCAGCAGCTCATTACTAGCGGCCCCCTACGAGCAGTACTTC	CASSSLLAAPYEQYF